A single sample gave rise to the 13 T cell receptor beta chains below, sequenced in a study of Ad26.COV2.S vaccination and SARS-CoV-2 variants. TCRdb's table, derived via immunoSEQ multiplex PCR, lists solely in-frame clones and lacks some. The sample includes roughly 320,000 clones, roughly 87% seen only once; the top ten take around 3.5%. The treatment here: around 19 received Ad26.COV2.S at low or high dose, single or two shots; roughly five received placebo; per-sample allocation not given. Repertoires come from day 63 after the first vaccine or placebo injection. Here the sequenced sample was peripheral blood, taken in a trial of Ad26.COV2.S vaccine versus placebo. These receptors were collected from a person between 18 and 65 years old who received the Ad26.COV2.S COVID-19 vaccine or a placebo.

This clone showed up just a few times. The sample holds other DNA sequences that translate to the same CDR3. The J gene is TRBJ1-1, the V gene TRBV5-1, with unresolved D. Trimming cost V 0 bases and J 1 base, with 4 bases left between them. Germline CDR1 SGHRS, CDR2 YFSETQ. CDR3 length: 13 amino acids. CDR3 nucleotide sequence: TGCGCCAGCAGCTTGGCAGGGAACACTGAAGCTTTCTTT. Protein sequence: CASSLAGNTEAFF. The variable domain in full, completed from reference TRBV5-1 and TRBJ1-1, reads KAGVTQTPRYLIKTRGQQVTLSCSPISGHRSVSWYQQTPGQGLQFLFEYFSETQRNKGNFPGRFSGRQFSNSRSEMNVSTLELGDSALYLCASSLAGNTEAFFGQGTRLTVV.

This clone was recorded only once. This chain links TRBV11-2 with TRBJ1-6; D is perhaps TRBD1 (6 bases). V was pared by 1 base and J by 8 bases, with 18 bases between. Germline V gene data show CDR1 as SGHAT and CDR2 as FQNNGV. There are 17 residues in the CDR3. DNA for the CDR3: TGTGCCAGCAGCTTAGGATTATCAGGGACATTATATTCACCCCTCCACTTT. This translates into CASSLGLSGTLYSPLHF. Together with reference TRBV11-2 and TRBJ1-6, the CDR3 gives the full variable domain: EAGVAQSPRYKIIEKRQSVAFWCNPISGHATLYWYQQILGQGPKLLIQFQNNGVVDDSQLPKDRFSAERLKGVDSTLKIQPAKLEDSAVYLCASSLGLSGTLYSPLHFGNGTRLTVT.

This clone is medium-sized. The V and J genes are TRBV25-1 and TRBJ1-2; no definite D call. CDR3 length: 14 residues. The germline CDR1 and CDR2 sequences are MGHDK and SYGVNS. Trimming left V 3 bases short and J 8 bases short, with 16 bases between. CDR3 nucleotide sequence: TGTGCCAGCAGTGACTGGGGTCTGAGCACAGGCTACACCTTC. Amino acids: CASSDWGLSTGYTF.

V is TRBV18 and J is TRBJ1-1; the D is unclear. There are 13 residues in the CDR3. With 4 bases removed from V and 4 bases from J, the gap between germline ends came to 10 bases. The germline V gene has CDR1 KGHSH and CDR2 LQKENI. The CDR3 DNA follows: TGTGCCAGCTCACGGGAGGGTGGCACTGAAGCTTTCTTT. Protein sequence: CASSREGGTEAFF.

The rearrangement uses TRBV6-2 or TRBV6-3 and TRBJ2-3; no definite D call. V was trimmed by 0 bases and J by 2 bases, leaving 9 bases between them. Germline V lookup: CDR1 MNHEY, CDR2 SVGEGT. There are 15 residues in the CDR3. CDR3 sequence reads: CASSYSVGNTDTQYF. In DNA form, the CDR3 reads TGTGCCAGCAGTTACTCGGTCGGCAACACAGATACGCAGTATTTT.

The rearrangement joins TRBV5-4 to TRBJ2-1; no clear D. The V end was cut by 3 bases, the J end by 9 bases, with 10 bases between. Per the germline V gene, CDR1 is SGHNT and CDR2 is YYREEE (reference sequence). This CDR3 contains 12 residues. CDR3 in amino acids: CASSSQAGEQFF. DNA for the CDR3: TGTGCCAGCAGCTCCCAGGCTGGTGAGCAGTTCTTC.

J is TRBJ1-6 and V is TRBV6-5; 10 bases align to TRBD1. The V gene's germline CDR1 is MNHEY and CDR2 SVGAGI. This CDR3 comprises 15 residues. V shed 6 bases and J 8 bases; nucleotides not matched to a gene: 7. CDR3 residues: CASRLGTGDYSPLHF. In nucleotides, the CDR3 is TGTGCCAGCAGACTAGGGACAGGGGATTATTCACCCCTCCACTTT.

The chain is built from TRBV6-2 or TRBV6-3 and TRBJ2-1; TRBD2 agrees at 10 bases. The CDR3 totals 18 residues. With V trimmed by 0 bases and J by 4 bases, 9 bases remained unmatched. The germline V gene has CDR1 MNHEY and CDR2 SVGEGT. The CDR3 is CASSYSVAGGKYYNEQFF. In nucleotides, the CDR3 is TGTGCCAGCAGTTACTCTGTAGCGGGGGGAAAATATTACAATGAGCAGTTCTTC.

This clone appeared once. J is TRBJ1-1 and V is TRBV20-1; the D is unclear. The CDR3 runs 14 residues. V lost 3 bases, J lost 0 bases, and 11 bases lay in between. The germline CDR1 and CDR2 sequences are DFQATT and SNEGSKA (reference sequence). The chain's CDR3 is CSASRGNMNTEAFF. The CDR3, as DNA: TGCAGTGCTAGTCGGGGAAACATGAACACTGAAGCTTTCTTT.

The rearrangement uses TRBV11-2 and TRBJ2-1, with 7 bases that match TRBD1. This CDR3 is 15 amino acids long. V was clipped by 4 bases and J by 1 base; unmatched bases: 4. Per germline, CDR1 SGHAT and CDR2 FQNNGV. CDR3 coding DNA: TGTGCCAGCAGCTCGACAGGGACGTCCTACAATGAGCAGTTCTTC. This encodes CASSSTGTSYNEQFF. Based on the CDR3 plus reference TRBV11-2 and TRBJ2-1, the full variable domain is EAGVAQSPRYKIIEKRQSVAFWCNPISGHATLYWYQQILGQGPKLLIQFQNNGVVDDSQLPKDRFSAERLKGVDSTLKIQPAKLEDSAVYLCASSSTGTSYNEQFFGPGTRLTVL.

V usage is TRBV7-9 and J usage is TRBJ1-2; 10 bases map to TRBD1. Germline V CDR1 and CDR2: SEHNR, FQNEAQ (reference sequence). CDR3 size: 17 residues. J was trimmed by 4 bases and V by 2 bases; bases with no gene match: 10. CDR3 DNA sequence: TGTGCCAGCAGCTTACCGGGACAGGGGAGGTCAGGCTATGGCTACACCTTC. Its translation is CASSLPGQGRSGYGYTF.

The chain joins TRBV29-1 to TRBJ2-3, with D perhaps matching TRBD1 or TRBD2 (6 bases each). Trimming removed 5 bases from V and 2 bases from J, with 11 bases in between. Germline CDR1 SQVTM, CDR2 ANQGSEA. CDR3 length: 13 amino acids. CDR3 residues: CSVRGRNTDTQYF. The CDR3 bases are TGCAGCGTTCGGGGGCGAAACACAGATACGCAGTATTTT.

The chain uses TRBV4-1 and TRBJ2-2, with 8 bases aligning to TRBD2. V dropped 11 bases and J dropped 1; count of bases not matched to a gene: 12. This CDR3 spans 16 amino acids. The germline V gene encodes CDR1 MGHRA and CDR2 YSYEKL. The CDR3 loop is CAPPSPGGENTGELFF. The CDR3 DNA reads as TGCGCCCCACCCTCCCCCGGGGGGGAGAACACCGGGGAGCTGTTTTTT.